Presented here are 29 T cell receptor beta chains from one specimen sequenced in a study of CD8+ T cells in alopecia areata. The treatment here: oral pan-JAK inhibitor, 5-10 mg twice daily. Once RNA had been extracted, it was reverse transcribed into cDNA to act as the sequencing template. Repertoires were generated with immunoSEQ multiplex PCR, while TCRdb's copy carries only in-frame clones and drops some. The sample carries some 100,000 clones, about three fifths recorded once. Sequencing used CD8+ T cells sorted from blood, obtained between weeks 55 and 65, from a patient treated with tofacitinib. These receptors all stem from a human donor with alopecia areata.

V gene TRBV5-4 combines with J gene TRBJ2-1, with 11 bases identical to TRBD2. The CDR3 totals 14 residues. The V segment lost 4 bases and the J segment 8 bases; nucleotides outside the gene matches: 5. CDR1 SGHNT and CDR2 YYREEE come from the germline V gene (reference sequence). This CDR3 reads CASSTSGGVDEQFF. CDR3 sequence (DNA): TGTGCCAGCAGCACTAGCGGGGGAGTCGATGAGCAGTTCTTC.

The count of this clone is one. The chain combines TRBV30 with TRBJ2-7, with D perhaps TRBD1 (7 bases). V shed 5 bases and J shed 5 bases, with 10 bases lying between them. Germline values: CDR1 GTSNPN, CDR2 SVGIG (reference sequence). The CDR3 has 11 amino acids. CDR3 residues: CAWQGGDEQYF. Written as DNA, the CDR3 is TGTGCCTGGCAGGGGGGCGACGAGCAGTACTTC.

This clone was counted between two and nine times. This chain links TRBV28 with TRBJ1-1; perhaps TRBD1 as D (6 bases). This CDR3 contains 14 residues. The germline V and J ends were trimmed by 3 bases and 4 bases, with 12 bases remaining between them. CDR1 MDHEN and CDR2 SYDVKM come from the germline V gene. In DNA form, the CDR3 reads TGTGCCAGCAGTTTCTCAGGGGTGGCCACTGAAGCTTTCTTT. Its translation is CASSFSGVATEAFF.

The chain carries TRBV5-5 and TRBJ1-6; D unresolved. The CDR3 runs to 12 residues. V was trimmed by 0 bases and J by 7 bases, leaving 2 bases between them. Germline-derived CDR1 and CDR2 are SGHKS and YYEKEE (reference sequence). The chain's CDR3 is CASSLGNSPLHF. DNA of the CDR3: TGTGCCAGCAGCTTGGGGAATTCACCCCTCCACTTT.

The gene calls are TRBV30 and TRBJ1-2, with TRBD1 matching over 8 bases. Trimming removed 1 base from V and 4 bases from J; junction bases left unmatched: 14. The CDR3 runs 17 residues. Germline CDR1 GTSNPN, CDR2 SVGIG (reference sequence). The CDR3 DNA sequence: TGTGCCTGGAGTGGTAACGCCCGACAGGGGCCCGGCTATGGCTACACCTTC. Its protein product is CAWSGNARQGPGYGYTF.

The chain carries TRBV7-2 and TRBJ1-2; D remains ambiguous. CDR1 is SGHTA and CDR2 is FQGNSA in the germline V gene. Trimming stripped 2 bases from V and 4 bases from J, with 14 bases between. This CDR3 spans 15 amino acids. The CDR3 is CASSLPGPVGYGYTF. CDR3 DNA: TGTGCCAGCAGCTTACCGGGCCCGGTTGGCTATGGCTACACCTTC.

The chain is built from TRBV19 and TRBJ2-4; D is ambiguous. The ends were cut back, 7 bases at V and 7 bases at J, with 14 bases in the middle. This CDR3 spans 13 amino acids. Germline V gene data show CDR1 as LNHDA and CDR2 as SQIVND (reference sequence). The CDR3, as DNA: TGTGCCAGTACCCCGTCGACGGGTAACATTCAGTACTTC. Translated: CASTPSTGNIQYF.

This chain joins TRBV30 and TRBJ2-6; D is unresolved. V was trimmed by 4 bases and J by 3 bases, leaving 7 bases between them. The CDR3 spans 13 residues. CDR1 is GTSNPN and CDR2 is SVGIG in the germline V gene (reference sequence). The CDR3 reads CAWIGIGANVLTF. The CDR3 DNA follows: TGTGCCTGGATAGGTATTGGGGCCAACGTCCTGACTTTC.

CDR3 amino acids: CASSVGGSADTQYF. CDR3 coding DNA: TGTGCCAGCAGCGTAGGCGGCTCCGCAGATACGCAGTATTTT. The chain is built from TRBV9 and TRBJ2-3; D remains unclear. V dropped 0 bases and J dropped 4 bases, with 9 bases sitting between them. This CDR3 has 14 residues. Germline V lookup: CDR1 SGDLS, CDR2 YYNGEE. Based on the CDR3 plus reference TRBV9 and TRBJ2-3, the full variable domain is DSGVTQTPKHLITATGQRVTLRCSPRSGDLSVYWYQQSLDQGLQFLIQYYNGEERAKGNILERFSAQQFPDLHSELNLSSLELGDSALYFCASSVGGSADTQYFGPGTRLTVL.

This chain connects TRBV6-5 to TRBJ2-5; D tentatively reads TRBD1 or TRBD2 (6 bases each). CDR1 and CDR2 from the germline V gene are MNHEY and SVGAGI. CDR3 length equals 12 residues. V gave up 6 bases and J gave up 9 bases, with 14 bases separating them. The CDR3 is CASRGGEGAQYF. DNA for the CDR3: TGTGCCAGCAGGGGGGGAGAGGGGGCCCAGTACTTC.

The chain couples TRBV2 to TRBJ2-7, with D unresolved. In germline, CDR1 is SNHLY, CDR2 FYNNEI. The CDR3 has 11 residues. V shed 7 bases and J shed 6 bases, with 10 bases lying between them. CDR3 in amino acids: CASMGRGEQYF. The CDR3 region has the DNA TGTGCCAGCATGGGAAGAGGCGAGCAGTACTTC. The variable domain in full, completed from reference TRBV2 and TRBJ2-7, reads EPEVTQTPSHQVTQMGQEVILRCVPISNHLYFYWYRQILGQKVEFLVSFYNNEISEKSEIFDDQFSVERPDGSNFTLKIRSTKLEDSAMYFCASMGRGEQYFGPGTRLTVT.

This clone was seen a handful of times. The chain uses TRBV5-6 and TRBJ2-2; tentative D call: TRBD2 (5 bases). Trimming pared 6 bases from V and 6 bases from J, leaving 9 bases between. Germline V CDR1 and CDR2: SGHDT, YYEEEE. CDR3 size: 12 residues. The CDR3 loop reads CASNRGSGELFF. CDR3 coding DNA: TGTGCCAGCAACCGGGGATCCGGGGAGCTGTTTTTT.

The chain is built from TRBV5-6 and TRBJ2-7; D is ambiguous. CDR1 is SGHDT and CDR2 is YYEEEE in the germline V gene. The CDR3 has 13 amino acids. Trimming took 0 bases from V and 6 from J, leaving 10 bases between them. As DNA, the CDR3 is TGTGCCAGCAGCTTGGGGGTTTCTGGCGAGCAGTACTTC. Amino acid sequence: CASSLGVSGEQYF.

V and J are TRBV7-8 and TRBJ2-5; D is ambiguous. This CDR3 has 14 residues. V dropped 1 base and J dropped 4 bases, with 10 bases sitting between them. CDR1 is SGHVS, CDR2 FQNEAQ, per germline. This chain's CDR3 is CASSLGAGAETQYF. The CDR3 nucleotides are TGTGCCAGCAGCTTAGGGGCAGGCGCAGAGACCCAGTACTTC.

CDR3 protein: CASSPPTGDEQYF. The CDR3 nucleotides read TGCGCCAGCAGCCCCCCTACGGGAGACGAGCAGTACTTC. The chain has TRBV4-1 and TRBJ2-7, with D maybe TRBD2 (6 bases). Germline V lookup: CDR1 MGHRA, CDR2 YSYEKL. The CDR3 sequence is 13 residues long. Between the trimmed V and J ends, which lost 4 bases and 5 bases, there was a span of 12 bases.

In its sample, this clone was seen a few times. This chain joins TRBV7-2 and TRBJ2-1, with D maybe TRBD2 (5 bases). Trimming pared 4 bases from V and 8 bases from J, leaving 21 bases between. The CDR3 is 16 residues long. Germline values: CDR1 SGHTA, CDR2 FQGNSA. The CDR3 DNA is TGTGCCAGCAGCTCCCTAAAGCGTTTCTTGGAGGATGAGCAGTTCTTC. It specifies CASSSLKRFLEDEQFF.

The chain employs TRBV7-8 and TRBJ2-5, with D hard to call. The CDR3 loop spans 12 amino acids. Germline V CDR1 and CDR2: SGHVS, FQNEAQ. V was clipped by 6 bases and J by 0 bases, with 5 bases between them. The CDR3 DNA reads as TGTGCCAGCAGAACAAACCAAGAGACCCAGTACTTC. Amino acids: CASRTNQETQYF.

V is TRBV11-2 and J is TRBJ1-6; a weak D match, TRBD1 (6 bases). The CDR3 totals 16 residues. The germline CDR1 and CDR2 sequences are SGHAT and FQNNGV. V lost 5 bases to trimming and J lost 1 base, with 12 bases between them. This CDR3 is CASSPKQGSYNSPLHF. The CDR3 bases are TGTGCCAGCAGCCCGAAGCAGGGGTCCTATAATTCACCCCTCCACTTT.

V gene TRBV9 combines with J gene TRBJ2-2; maybe TRBD2 (5 bases). The ends were cut back, 3 bases at V and 7 bases at J, with 16 bases in the middle. The CDR3 is 15 residues long. CDR1 is SGDLS and CDR2 is YYNGEE in the germline V gene. Here the CDR3 reads CASSGRTPSRGELFF. Written as DNA, the CDR3 is TGTGCCAGCAGCGGTCGGACTCCCAGTCGCGGGGAGCTGTTTTTT.

The chain carries TRBV7-2 and TRBJ1-6, with 8 bases matching TRBD1. Germline CDR1 and CDR2: SGHTA and FQGNSA. Trimming at V came to 5 bases and at J to 8 bases, leaving 11 bases not matched to a gene. The CDR3 contains 16 residues. CDR3 DNA: TGTGCCAGCAGCCCTTACGGTGGACAGGGATATTCACCCCTCCACTTT. Translated, it gives CASSPYGGQGYSPLHF.

This clone was found once. This chain connects TRBV18 to TRBJ2-1; D gene uncertain. The V gene lost 4 bases and the J gene lost 10 bases, with 8 bases spanning the gap. Germline assignment: CDR1 KGHSH and CDR2 LQKENI. The length of the CDR3 is 11 residues. Here the CDR3 reads CASSLIAEQFF. The CDR3 region has the DNA TGTGCCAGCTCACTCATAGCAGAGCAGTTCTTC.

This clone was seen repeatedly, ten times or more. The genes are TRBV2 and TRBJ1-5; the D is unclear. This CDR3 is 12 amino acids long. V lost 9 bases and J lost 3, with 9 bases in between. The germline CDR1 and CDR2 sequences are SNHLY and FYNNEI. CDR3 coding DNA: TGTGCCAGTCGGGGTTTCAATCAGCCCCAGCATTTT. Protein sequence: CASRGFNQPQHF.

The gene calls are TRBV27 and TRBJ1-2; no firm D call. The CDR3 has 15 amino acids. V was pared by 5 bases and J by 0 bases, with 13 bases between. In germline, CDR1 is MNHEY, CDR2 SMNVEV (reference sequence). The CDR3 loop is CASSLTGLANYGYTF. The CDR3 region has the DNA TGTGCCAGCAGTCTCACCGGGCTTGCTAACTATGGCTACACCTTC.

The gene calls are TRBV5-6 and TRBJ1-1; no clear D gene. Germline V gene sequence: CDR1 SGHDT, CDR2 YYEEEE. CDR3 length equals 13 residues. Trimming cost V 1 base and J 3 bases, with 7 bases left between them. Here the CDR3 DNA reads TGTGCCAGCAGCTTGAGGGAGTACACTGAAGCTTTCTTT. Its translation: CASSLREYTEAFF.

The chain couples TRBV6-5 to TRBJ2-5, with D unresolved. The germline V gene encodes CDR1 MNHEY and CDR2 SVGAGI. This CDR3 is 14 amino acids long. The V end lost 5 bases, the J end lost 4 bases, and 14 bases lay between the germline ends. CDR3 bases: TGTGCCAGCAGTGAAAATCCAGGTCTAGAGACCCAGTACTTC. Its protein is CASSENPGLETQYF.

This chain connects TRBV6-5 to TRBJ1-1; no definite D call. Trimming cost V 0 bases and J 7 bases, with 6 bases left between them. Germline V gene lookup returns CDR1 MNHEY and CDR2 SVGAGI. The CDR3 is 12 amino acids. The CDR3 protein is CASSYSSSEAFF. CDR3 nucleotides: TGTGCCAGCAGTTACTCCAGCAGTGAAGCTTTCTTT.

This chain joins TRBV2 and TRBJ2-5, with D perhaps TRBD1 or TRBD2 (6 bases each). Germline V gene sequence: CDR1 SNHLY, CDR2 FYNNEI. The CDR3 consists of 20 residues. Trimming left V 4 bases short and J 0 bases short, with 27 bases between. As DNA, the CDR3 is TGTGCCAGCAGTGGAATGCCGGGGGCAGGGATGACCAAGTACCAAGAGACCCAGTACTTC. This translates into CASSGMPGAGMTKYQETQYF. The whole variable domain, remainder taken from reference TRBV2 and TRBJ2-5, is EPEVTQTPSHQVTQMGQEVILRCVPISNHLYFYWYRQILGQKVEFLVSFYNNEISEKSEIFDDQFSVERPDGSNFTLKIRSTKLEDSAMYFCASSGMPGAGMTKYQETQYFGPGTRLLVL.

This clone was seen a few times. The rearrangement joins TRBV5-6 to TRBJ1-5; 8 nucleotides match TRBD1. Losses at the gene ends were 5 bases for V and 0 bases for J; bases not matched to a gene: 1. This CDR3 comprises 14 residues. Germline lookup yields CDR1 SGHDT and CDR2 YYEEEE. CDR3 protein: CASRQGASNQPQHF. The DNA of the CDR3 is TGTGCCAGCAGGCAGGGGGCTAGCAATCAGCCCCAGCATTTT.

The chain carries TRBV27 and TRBJ2-5, with TRBD1 identical over 10 bases. Trimming cost V 4 bases and J 5 bases; bases outside gene matches: 7. Germline-derived CDR1 and CDR2 are MNHEY and SMNVEV (reference sequence). The length of the CDR3 is 15 residues. DNA of the CDR3: TGTGCCAGCAGTTCCCGACAGGGGGCAGAGGAGACCCAGTACTTC. Translation gives CASSSRQGAEETQYF.